This T cell receptor beta chain was captured in a study of blood T cell repertoires in COVID-19. Produced via immunoSEQ multiplex PCR; TCRdb's table is partial and in-frame only. The sample has about 320,000 clones, roughly 85% seen once. Trimming took 6 bases from V and 2 from J; bases not matched to a gene: 17. Germline CDR1 MDHEN, CDR2 SYDVKM. The CDR3 length is 19 residues. The receptor was isolated from a human donor in a cohort sampled during active COVID-19. The chain combines TRBV28 with TRBJ1-5; the match to TRBD1 covers 9 bases. Sequencing was done on a sample of peripheral blood. CDR3 sequence reads: CASRKGRDRVFIGNQPQHF. The CDR3 region has the DNA TGTGCCAGCAGAAAGGGTAGGGACAGGGTTTTTATCGGCAATCAGCCCCAGCATTTT. Variable domain in full (rest from reference TRBV28 and TRBJ1-5): DVKVTQSSRYLVKRTGEKVFLECVQDMDHENMFWYRQDPGLGLRLIYFSYDVKMKEKGDIPEGYSVSREKKERFSLILESASTNQTSMYLCASRKGRDRVFIGNQPQHFGDGTRLSIL.